This T cell receptor beta chain was captured by sequencing in a study of blood T cell repertoires in COVID-19. Looking at the study overall: The United States, Italy and Spain provided the acute and convalescent COVID-19 samples.

Sequencing used immunoSEQ multiplex PCR; TCRdb keeps in-frame clones, though not all of them. The table has about 350,000 clones, about nine tenths seen once. The study assigned cohorts using participant-reported clinical history. This clonotype was sampled from a woman aged 25-40 years who had been exposed to COVID-19. Sequences were obtained from PBMCs or T cells enriched from blood (not recorded which).

The CDR3 here is CASSPADRDAKKKLFF. Here the CDR3 DNA reads TGTGCCAGCTCACCGGCTGACAGGGATGCGAAGAAAAAACTGTTTTTT. The chain employs TRBV18 and TRBJ1-4, with 7 bases that match TRBD1. Germline V gene lookup returns CDR1 KGHSH and CDR2 LQKENI. The junction had 13 bases not matched to a gene; V was cut back by 3 bases and J by 9 bases. This CDR3 region has 16 residues. Variable domain in full (rest from reference TRBV18 and TRBJ1-4): NAGVMQNPRHLVRRRGQEARLRCSPMKGHSHVYWYRQLPEEGLKFMVYLQKENIIDESGMPKERFSAEFPKEGPSILRIQQVVRGDSAAYFCASSPADRDAKKKLFFGSGTQLSVL.